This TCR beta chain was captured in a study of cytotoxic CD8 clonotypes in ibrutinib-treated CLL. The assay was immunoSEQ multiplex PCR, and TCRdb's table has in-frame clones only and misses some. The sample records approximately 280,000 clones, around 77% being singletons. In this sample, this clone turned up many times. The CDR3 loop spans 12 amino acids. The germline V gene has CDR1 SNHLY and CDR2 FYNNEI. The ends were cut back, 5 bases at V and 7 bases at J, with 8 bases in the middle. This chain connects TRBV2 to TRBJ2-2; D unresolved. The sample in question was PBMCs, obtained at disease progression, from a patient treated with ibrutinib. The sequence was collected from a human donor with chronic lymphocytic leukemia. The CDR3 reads CASSSQGGELFF. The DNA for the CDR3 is TGTGCCAGCAGTTCTCAAGGCGGGGAGCTGTTTTTT.